This entry lists 20 T cell receptor beta chains sequenced from one sample in a study of cytomegalovirus exposure and HLA in healthy donors. PCR was performed using 60 Vbeta and 13 Jbeta primers. Method: immunoSEQ multiplex PCR; TCRdb's copy keeps in-frame clones and lacks some. The table shows 130,000 or so clones, with roughly three quarters occurring only once. The sample was PBMCs. These TCRs come from a woman aged 60-75 years in good health and CMV-seronegative.

This chain links TRBV18 with TRBJ1-2; TRBD1 matches 8 bases. Germline-derived CDR1 and CDR2 are KGHSH and LQKENI. The CDR3 is 15 residues long. The junction had 8 bases not matched to a gene; V was cut back by 3 bases and J by 5 bases. In nucleotides, the CDR3 is TGTGCCAGCTCACCGACATTGCAGGGGGCTTATGGCTACACCTTC. Protein product: CASSPTLQGAYGYTF.

This chain connects TRBV14 to TRBJ1-5; unclear D gene. The V and J ends lost 4 bases and 6 bases respectively, with 7 bases between them. This CDR3 comprises 12 residues. Germline V gives CDR1 SGHDN, CDR2 FVKESK. CDR3 sequence (DNA): TGTGCCAGCAGCCGGGAGGCTCAGCCCCAGCATTTT. It specifies CASSREAQPQHF. Based on the CDR3 plus reference TRBV14 and TRBJ1-5, the full variable domain is EAGVTQFPSHSVIEKGQTVTLRCDPISGHDNLYWYRRVMGKEIKFLLHFVKESKQDESGMPNNRFLAERTGGTYSTLKVQPAELEDSGVYFCASSREAQPQHFGDGTRLSIL.

This chain joins TRBV5-1 and TRBJ1-6, with no clear D. Germline V CDR1 and CDR2: SGHRS, YFSETQ. The V gene lost 3 bases and the J gene lost 7 bases, with 17 bases spanning the gap. CDR3 size: 16 residues. CDR3 loop: CASSSKPGNTNSPLHF. For the CDR3, the DNA is TGCGCCAGCAGCTCCAAACCGGGGAACACCAATTCACCCCTCCACTTT.

This clone is a singleton in its sample. This chain connects TRBV4-2 to TRBJ1-2, with 9 bases matching TRBD1. The germline CDR1 and CDR2 sequences are LGHNA and YNFKEQ. The CDR3 covers 16 residues. V dropped 4 bases and J dropped 6; count of bases not matched to a gene: 12. CDR3 nucleotides: TGTGCCAGCAGCCTCGACTTCGGGGACAGGGATCATGGCTACACCTTC. Its translation is CASSLDFGDRDHGYTF.

The chain links TRBV6-5 to TRBJ1-4; D gene unclear. V shed 10 bases and J shed 5 bases, with 14 bases lying between them. This CDR3 has 13 residues. The germline gives CDR1 MNHEY, CDR2 SVGAGI. In DNA form, the CDR3 reads TGTGCCACCGGCGGGGTAGGAAATGAAAAACTGTTTTTT. Protein: CATGGVGNEKLFF.

The chain employs TRBV4-1 and TRBJ2-5; 9 nucleotides match TRBD1. Germline V gene sequence: CDR1 MGHRA, CDR2 YSYEKL. There are 17 residues in the CDR3. V lost 4 bases to trimming and J lost 2 bases; unmatched junction nucleotides: 11. The chain's CDR3 is CASSLTRDRAPQETQYF. The CDR3 nucleotides are TGCGCCAGCAGCCTAACCCGGGACAGGGCTCCACAAGAGACCCAGTACTTC.

This clone was seen a few times. This sequence joins TRBV28 and TRBJ1-2, with D possibly matching TRBD1 (5 bases). CDR1 is MDHEN, CDR2 SYDVKM, per germline. The V end lost 4 bases, the J end lost 5 bases, and 8 bases lay between the germline ends. The CDR3 has 12 residues. The CDR3 is CASSSGGYGYTF. DNA for the CDR3: TGTGCCAGCAGTTCGGGGGGGTATGGCTACACCTTC.

This sequence joins TRBV30 and TRBJ1-5; D ambiguous. This CDR3 has 15 residues. Germline V gene lookup returns CDR1 GTSNPN and CDR2 SVGIG (reference sequence). The V and J ends lost 0 bases and 0 bases respectively, with 9 bases between them. The CDR3 region is CAWSVGGSSNQPQHF. The CDR3, as DNA: TGTGCCTGGAGTGTAGGAGGGTCTAGCAATCAGCCCCAGCATTTT.

This chain connects TRBV7-9 to TRBJ1-1; D is perhaps TRBD1 (6 bases). Germline CDR1 reads SEHNR; CDR2 reads FQNEAQ (reference sequence). The CDR3 consists of 15 residues. With 1 base removed from V and 1 base from J, the gap between germline ends came to 10 bases. The CDR3, as DNA: TGTGCCAGCAGCTTAGTTGGACAGAAGAACACTGAAGCTTTCTTT. Protein sequence: CASSLVGQKNTEAFF. Based on the CDR3 plus reference TRBV7-9 and TRBJ1-1, the full variable domain is DTGVSQNPRHKITKRGQNVTFRCDPISEHNRLYWYRQTLGQGPEFLTYFQNEAQLEKSRLLSDRFSAERPKGSFSTLEIQRTEQGDSAMYLCASSLVGQKNTEAFFGQGTRLTVV.

The gene calls are TRBV7-6 and TRBJ1-5, with 7 bases identical to TRBD1. V lost 5 bases and J lost 2; bases outside the gene matches: 9. This CDR3 is built from 16 residues. The germline CDR1 and CDR2 sequences are SGHVS and FNYEAQ. The CDR3 region is CASSPTGAGGNQPQHF. The CDR3 DNA is TGTGCCAGCAGCCCTACAGGGGCCGGCGGCAATCAGCCCCAGCATTTT.

The chain couples TRBV6-6 to TRBJ2-7; D perhaps matches TRBD2 (6 bases). Looked up from germline, CDR1 is MNHNY and CDR2 is SVGAGI (reference sequence). The CDR3 runs to 13 residues. The V gene lost 2 bases and the J gene lost 2 bases, with 7 bases spanning the gap. In DNA, the CDR3 is TGTGCCAGCAGTTACCGGGAGACCTACGAGCAGTACTTC. This translates into CASSYRETYEQYF.

Note on this clone: Mismatch with germline at one junction end may stem from a read error. The chain is built from TRBV7-7 and TRBJ2-3; tentatively, D is TRBD1 (5 bases). The CDR3 is 15 residues long. CDR1 and CDR2 (germline): SSHAT, FNYEAQ (reference sequence). The CDR3 reads CASSLGQNSADTQYF. The CDR3 DNA sequence: TGTGCTAGCAGCTTGGGGCAGAACTCCGCAGATACGCAGTATTTT. Together with reference TRBV7-7 and TRBJ2-3, the CDR3 gives the full variable domain: GAGVSQSPRYKVTKRGQDVTLRCDPISSHATLYWYQQALGQGPEFLTYFNYEAQPDKSGLPSDRFSAERPEGSISTLTIQRTEQRDSAMYRCASSLGQNSADTQYFGPGTRLTVL.

CDR3 residues: CASSLDREETQYF. CDR3 DNA: TGTGCCAGCAGCTTGGACAGGGAAGAGACCCAGTACTTC. The rearrangement uses TRBV7-3 and TRBJ2-5, with 8 bases identical to TRBD1. The junction had 0 bases not matched to a gene; V was cut back by 3 bases and J by 3 bases. This CDR3 contains 13 residues. CDR1 and CDR2 from the germline V gene are SGHTA and FQGTGA.

The chain carries TRBV5-1 and TRBJ1-2; 9 nucleotides agree with TRBD1. The CDR3 loop spans 16 amino acids. The V and J ends lost 2 bases and 4 bases, in that order; junction bases with no gene match: 9. The germline V gene has CDR1 SGHRS and CDR2 YFSETQ. The CDR3 DNA follows: TGCGCCAGCAGCTTTCGGACAGGGGAACAGGGCTATGGCTACACCTTC. This gives the protein CASSFRTGEQGYGYTF.

Only a few counts were recorded for this clone. The rearrangement links TRBV9 to TRBJ1-1; 9 nucleotides agree with TRBD1. This CDR3 contains 16 residues. Germline V gives CDR1 SGDLS, CDR2 YYNGEE. V was pared by 4 bases and J by 0 bases, with 7 bases of the junction left unmatched. CDR3 sequence: CASSLGTGNMNTEAFF. CDR3 nucleotide sequence: TGTGCCAGCAGCCTAGGGACAGGGAACATGAACACTGAAGCTTTCTTT.

The gene calls are TRBV5-5 and TRBJ1-4; 8 nucleotides match TRBD1. The germline CDR1 and CDR2 sequences are SGHKS and YYEKEE (reference sequence). This CDR3 comprises 14 residues. The V gene end was trimmed by 5 bases and the J gene end by 4 bases; junction bases not matched to a gene: 4. The CDR3 here is CASSGQGFNEKLFF. The CDR3 bases are TGTGCCAGCAGTGGACAGGGATTTAATGAAAAACTGTTTTTT.

In DNA, the CDR3 is TGTGCCAGCAGCGCGACCTACGAGCAGTACTTC. Protein product: CASSATYEQYF. This sequence joins TRBV13 and TRBJ2-7; D call uncertain. Trimming pared 5 bases from V and 2 bases from J, leaving 4 bases between. Germline V CDR1 and CDR2: PRHDT, FYEKMQ (reference sequence). This CDR3 spans 11 amino acids. The full variable domain, rest sourced from reference TRBV13 and TRBJ2-7, is AAGVIQSPRHLIKEKRETATLKCYPIPRHDTVYWYQQGPGQDPQFLISFYEKMQSDKGSIPDRFSAQQFSDYHSELNMSSLELGDSALYFCASSATYEQYFGPGTRLTVT.

Here the CDR3 DNA reads TGTGCCAGCAGCTTAGAGATTCTAGGCAGAGTGAACACTGAAGCTTTCTTT. It specifies CASSLEILGRVNTEAFF. The rearrangement links TRBV11-2 to TRBJ1-1; no reliable D call. This CDR3 spans 17 amino acids. Germline V gene lookup returns CDR1 SGHAT and CDR2 FQNNGV. With 0 bases removed from V and 0 bases from J, the gap between germline ends came to 14 bases.

The rearrangement links TRBV5-1 to TRBJ2-3; D may be TRBD1 (5 bases). Germline V gene sequence: CDR1 SGHRS, CDR2 YFSETQ. This CDR3 is built from 14 residues. Trimming took off 5 bases at V and 4 bases at J, with 14 bases between the two ends. The CDR3 is CASRQVQAADTQYF. Here the CDR3 DNA reads TGCGCCAGCAGACAGGTGCAAGCAGCAGATACGCAGTATTTT. The variable domain in full, completed from reference TRBV5-1 and TRBJ2-3, reads KAGVTQTPRYLIKTRGQQVTLSCSPISGHRSVSWYQQTPGQGLQFLFEYFSETQRNKGNFPGRFSGRQFSNSRSEMNVSTLELGDSALYLCASRQVQAADTQYFGPGTRLTVL.

The V gene is TRBV6-5, the J gene TRBJ1-1; no clear D gene. Germline lookup yields CDR1 MNHEY and CDR2 SVGAGI. Trimming left V 2 bases short and J 0 bases short, with 13 bases between. The CDR3 extends over 16 amino acids. This CDR3 is CASSYAQASMNTEAFF. CDR3 nucleotides: TGTGCCAGCAGTTACGCCCAGGCCAGTATGAACACTGAAGCTTTCTTT.